What follows are 21 T cell receptor beta chains derived from one specimen sequenced in a study of beta chain features in type 1 diabetes. Sequenced material consisted of expressed TCRB transcripts (all of the isolated RNA was reverse transcribed). Profiling relied on immunoSEQ multiplex PCR, and the TCRdb table lists in-frame clones only, not all of them. The repertoire includes roughly 170,000 clones, less than 15% of them detected once, and 0.6% to 0.8% sits in the top ten. Sequencing was performed on central memory CD4+ T cells from blood. The receptors originated from a young woman in good health.

The chain joins TRBV7-3 to TRBJ2-7; weak D call: TRBD1 (5 bases). Trimming pared 5 bases from V and 0 bases from J, leaving 8 bases between. CDR1 is SGHTA, CDR2 FQGTGA, per germline. CDR3 size: 13 residues. In DNA, the CDR3 is TGTGCCAGCAGCCAGGGTTACTCCTACGAGCAGTACTTC. This sequence encodes CASSQGYSYEQYF.

The chain joins TRBV5-8 to TRBJ2-2, with TRBD1 identical over 8 bases. Trimming cost V 4 bases and J 3 bases; bases outside gene matches: 11. This CDR3 has 17 amino acids. In germline, CDR1 is SGHTS, CDR2 YDEGEE. In DNA form, the CDR3 reads TGTGCCAGCAGCCACAGTTTACGGACAGGGTACACCGGGGAGCTGTTTTTT. Translating gives CASSHSLRTGYTGELFF. Drawing the rest from reference TRBV5-8 and TRBJ2-2, the complete variable domain is EAGVTQSPTHLIKTRGQQATLRCSPISGHTSVYWYQQALGLGLQFLLWYDEGEERNRGNFPPRFSGRQFPNYSSELNVNALELEDSALYLCASSHSLRTGYTGELFFGEGSRLTVL.

The chain uses TRBV7-2 and TRBJ2-5, with 7 bases aligning to TRBD2. V shed 3 bases and J 5 bases; nucleotides not matched to a gene: 6. Germline CDR1 is SGHTA and CDR2 is FQGNSA. The CDR3 sequence is 14 residues long. The CDR3 nucleotides are TGTGCCAGCAGCTTCCTCGGGGGGAGCGAGACCCAGTACTTC. As protein: CASSFLGGSETQYF.

This clone has only a few counts. The rearrangement joins TRBV11-1 to TRBJ1-1, with D possibly TRBD1 on 5 matching bases. Germline values: CDR1 SGHAT, CDR2 FQDESV (reference sequence). The V and J ends lost 5 bases and 7 bases respectively, with 14 bases between them. CDR3 length equals 13 residues. The CDR3, as DNA: TGTGCCAGCAGCACAGGCCAGGGTCTTGAAGCTTTCTTT. Translation gives CASSTGQGLEAFF.

The chain has TRBV28 and TRBJ1-5; D possibly corresponds to TRBD1 (5 bases). The CDR3 runs 15 residues. Germline assignment: CDR1 MDHEN and CDR2 SYDVKM. The V gene lost 10 bases and the J gene lost 3 bases, with 19 bases spanning the gap. CDR3 sequence: CATSGGVEANQPQHF. DNA of the CDR3: TGTGCCACATCCGGGGGGGTGGAAGCCAATCAGCCCCAGCATTTT.

This clone was detected a few times. The chain links TRBV7-9 to TRBJ2-3; D unresolved. Trimming took 5 bases from V and 5 from J, leaving 8 bases between them. Germline CDR1 is SEHNR and CDR2 is FQNEAQ (reference sequence). The CDR3 runs to 12 residues. The CDR3 nucleotides are TGTGCCAGCAGCCCCCTCGGAGATACGCAGTATTTT. It codes for CASSPLGDTQYF. The whole variable domain, filled in from reference TRBV7-9 and TRBJ2-3, reads DTGVSQNPRHKITKRGQNVTFRCDPISEHNRLYWYRQTLGQGPEFLTYFQNEAQLEKSRLLSDRFSAERPKGSFSTLEIQRTEQGDSAMYLCASSPLGDTQYFGPGTRLTVL.

The chain recombines TRBV19 with TRBJ1-5; 10 bases are shared with TRBD1. With V trimmed by 4 bases and J by 0 bases, 3 bases remained unmatched. This CDR3 comprises 16 residues. Germline V gene sequence: CDR1 LNHDA, CDR2 SQIVND (reference sequence). The CDR3 is CASSRGQGISNQPQHF. In DNA, the CDR3 is TGTGCCAGTAGTAGGGGACAGGGGATTAGCAATCAGCCCCAGCATTTT.

This clone was seen only a few times. V usage is TRBV5-1 and J usage is TRBJ1-4, with TRBD1 matching 7 bases. This CDR3 region has 15 residues. Trimming removed 5 bases from V and 7 bases from J; junction bases left unmatched: 11. CDR1 SGHRS and CDR2 YFSETQ come from the germline V gene. CDR3 nucleotide sequence: TGCGCCAGCAGAAGACAGGGCGAGTTAACTGAAAAACTGTTTTTT. This encodes CASRRQGELTEKLFF. Based on the CDR3 plus reference TRBV5-1 and TRBJ1-4, the full variable domain is KAGVTQTPRYLIKTRGQQVTLSCSPISGHRSVSWYQQTPGQGLQFLFEYFSETQRNKGNFPGRFSGRQFSNSRSEMNVSTLELGDSALYLCASRRQGELTEKLFFGSGTQLSVL.

This clone has only a few counts. Other DNA sequences in the same sample also yield this CDR3. The chain employs TRBV5-1 and TRBJ2-7; D unresolved. V lost 0 bases, J lost 0 bases, and 10 bases lay in between. Germline lookup yields CDR1 SGHRS and CDR2 YFSETQ. The CDR3 contains 15 residues. The CDR3 protein is CASSLGQAISYEQYF. CDR3 nucleotides: TGCGCCAGCAGCTTGGGTCAGGCCATCTCCTACGAGCAGTACTTC.

The gene calls are TRBV5-1 and TRBJ2-5; tentative D call: TRBD2 (6 bases). Deletions cut 0 bases from V and 1 base from J, with 13 bases between. The V gene's germline CDR1 is SGHRS and CDR2 YFSETQ. This CDR3 region has 16 residues. The chain's CDR3 is CASSLGTGRRQETQYF. In DNA form, the CDR3 reads TGCGCCAGCAGCTTGGGAACGGGGAGGCGCCAAGAGACCCAGTACTTC.

This clone showed up many times. The V and J genes are TRBV14 and TRBJ1-5; no clear D gene. V was clipped by 3 bases and J by 5 bases, with 5 bases between them. Germline V gene sequence: CDR1 SGHDN, CDR2 FVKESK. The CDR3 totals 12 residues. The CDR3: CASSHRDQPQHF. The CDR3 bases are TGTGCCAGCAGCCATCGAGATCAGCCCCAGCATTTT.

This clone was counted between two and nine times. The chain uses TRBV7-2 and TRBJ2-3, with 8 bases fitting TRBD2. This CDR3 spans 16 amino acids. V shed 0 bases and J 0 bases; nucleotides not matched to a gene: 2. Germline V gene lookup returns CDR1 SGHTA and CDR2 FQGNSA. As DNA, the CDR3 is TGTGCCAGCAGCTTAGCGACTAGCGTTAGCACAGATACGCAGTATTTT. Translation: CASSLATSVSTDTQYF.

This chain connects TRBV18 to TRBJ2-3, with TRBD2 matching over 8 bases. This CDR3 has 15 amino acids. The V gene's germline CDR1 is KGHSH and CDR2 LQKENI. After removal of 3 bases from V and 8 bases from J, the junction contained 10 bases not matched to a gene. The CDR3 here is CASSPPAGGQPTQYF. In DNA, the CDR3 is TGTGCCAGCTCACCCCCGGCGGGAGGACAACCTACGCAGTATTTT.

The chain joins TRBV5-1 to TRBJ1-5; D is undetermined. Trimming cost V 0 bases and J 3 bases, with 7 bases left between them. CDR1 SGHRS and CDR2 YFSETQ come from the germline V gene. The CDR3 runs 14 residues. CDR3 region: CASSLGQVNQPQHF. The CDR3 nucleotides read TGCGCCAGCAGCTTGGGGCAGGTCAATCAGCCCCAGCATTTT.

This clone appeared many times. This chain connects TRBV10-3 to TRBJ2-1; 12 bases fit TRBD1. From germline, CDR1 is ENHRY and CDR2 SYGVKD. There are 15 residues in the CDR3. Trimming at V came to 4 bases and at J to 7 bases, leaving 5 bases not matched to a gene. As DNA, the CDR3 is TGTGCCATCAGTGGGGGACAGGGGGCTGCAAATGAGCAGTTCTTC. Encoded protein: CAISGGQGAANEQFF.

The V gene is TRBV5-1, the J gene TRBJ2-1; D remains ambiguous. V was shortened by 0 bases and J by 0 bases, with 10 bases between the two germline ends. Germline V gene lookup returns CDR1 SGHRS and CDR2 YFSETQ. The CDR3 covers 16 residues. The CDR3 region is CASSLVGQSSYNEQFF. CDR3 sequence (DNA): TGCGCCAGCAGCTTGGTGGGCCAGAGCTCCTACAATGAGCAGTTCTTC.

Concerning this clone itself: The same CDR3 arises from other DNA sequences in this sample as well. The genes are TRBV18 and TRBJ2-1; tentatively, D is TRBD1 (6 bases). The CDR3 length is 15 residues. CDR1 is KGHSH and CDR2 is LQKENI in the germline V gene. V was pared by 3 bases and J by 1 base, with 10 bases between. The CDR3 loop is CASSPGQSSYNEQFF. The CDR3 DNA is TGTGCCAGCTCACCGGGACAAAGTTCCTACAATGAGCAGTTCTTC.

The chain links TRBV28 to TRBJ2-1; TRBD2 aligns across 7 bases. CDR3 length: 15 amino acids. Trimming removed 5 bases from V and 0 bases from J; junction bases left unmatched: 4. Germline loops: CDR1 MDHEN, CDR2 SYDVKM. DNA for the CDR3: TGTGCCAGCAGTCCCTCGGGGGGCTCCTACAATGAGCAGTTCTTC. Amino acids: CASSPSGGSYNEQFF.

This clone was picked up a small number of times. The rearrangement joins TRBV2 to TRBJ1-2, with a weak D call TRBD1 (5 bases). Germline CDR1 SNHLY, CDR2 FYNNEI. V was shortened by 0 bases and J by 8 bases, with 19 bases between the two germline ends. The CDR3 spans 16 residues. The CDR3 loop reads CASSEARAGRVGGYTF. The CDR3 DNA reads TGTGCCAGCAGTGAAGCGCGGGCAGGGAGGGTCGGAGGCTACACCTTC. Looking up the rest from reference TRBV2 and TRBJ1-2 gives the full variable domain: EPEVTQTPSHQVTQMGQEVILRCVPISNHLYFYWYRQILGQKVEFLVSFYNNEISEKSEIFDDQFSVERPDGSNFTLKIRSTKLEDSAMYFCASSEARAGRVGGYTFGSGTRLTVV.

This clone was seen more than once but under ten times. The V gene is TRBV7-8, the J gene TRBJ1-5; possibly TRBD1 for D (6 bases). Germline CDR1 and CDR2: SGHVS and FQNEAQ. This CDR3 has 15 residues. V was clipped by 5 bases and J by 3 bases, with 14 bases between them. Here the CDR3 reads CASSLDTGPNQPQHF. The CDR3 DNA sequence: TGTGCCAGCAGCCTTGACACAGGGCCCAATCAGCCCCAGCATTTT. The full variable domain, rest sourced from reference TRBV7-8 and TRBJ1-5, is GAGVSQSPRYKVAKRGQDVALRCDPISGHVSLFWYQQALGQGPEFLTYFQNEAQLDKSGLPSDRFFAERPEGSVSTLKIQRTQQEDSAVYLCASSLDTGPNQPQHFGDGTRLSIL.

The chain carries TRBV29-1 and TRBJ1-2; D is ambiguous. Trimming took off 3 bases at V and 4 bases at J, with 6 bases between the two ends. The CDR3 is 11 residues long. Looked up from germline, CDR1 is SQVTM and CDR2 is ANQGSEA. For the CDR3, the DNA is TGCAGCGTTGAGTTCAGCTATGGCTACACCTTC. Translated, it gives CSVEFSYGYTF.